Listed below are T cell receptor beta chains from one sample, sequenced in a study of Ad26.COV2.S vaccination and SARS-CoV-2 variants. The protocol was immunoSEQ multiplex PCR, while the TCRdb copy is restricted to in-frame clones and leaves out a portion. The data show hundreds of thousands of clones, with 80% to 90% seen just once and around 3% held by the top ten. The material sequenced was peripheral blood, taken in a trial of Ad26.COV2.S vaccine versus placebo. The source of these receptors is a person between 18 and 60 years old who received the Ad26.COV2.S COVID-19 vaccine or a placebo. CDR3s include the opening cysteine and the closing phenylalanine or tryptophan. A D gene is named only where the DNA matches it firmly. Size is omitted from some rows. Given values are once, few, many or a class for expanded clones.

-	TRBV7-9	TRBJ2-1	-	CASSTGFSYNEQFF	TGTGCCAGCAGTACAGGATTTTCCTACAATGAGCAGTTCTTC
-	TRBV5-4	TRBJ1-2	TRBD1	CASSFRDRGQPSGYTF	TGTGCCAGCAGCTTCCGGGACAGGGGACAGCCCAGTGGCTACACCTTC
few	TRBV4-1	TRBJ2-7	-	CASSISQDVTYEQYF	TGCGCCAGCTCAATTTCACAGGATGTTACCTACGAGCAGTACTTC
few	TRBV6-5	TRBJ1-1	-	CASGRETEAFF	TGTGCCAGCGGCAGGGAGACTGAAGCTTTCTTT
-	TRBV3-1/TRBV3-2	TRBJ1-6	TRBD1	CASSLRADRGASPLHF	TGTGCCAGCAGCCTACGTGCGGACAGGGGAGCTTCACCCCTCCACTTT
-	TRBV15	TRBJ2-6	TRBD1	CATSSQTGAGANVLTF	TGTGCCACCAGCTCCCAAACAGGGGCTGGGGCCAACGTCCTGACTTTC
-	TRBV6-2/TRBV6-3	TRBJ2-1	TRBD2	CASSYGAGARVDEQFF	TGTGCCAGCAGTTACGGCGCGGGAGCTCGTGTGGATGAGCAGTTCTTC
-	TRBV30	TRBJ2-5	-	CAWSPSSKGETQYF	TGTGCCTGGAGTCCGTCCTCGAAGGGAGAGACCCAGTACTTC
-	TRBV11-3	TRBJ2-5	TRBD2	CASSKTSGRARETQYF	TGTGCCAGCAGCAAGACTAGCGGGAGGGCCCGAGAGACCCAGTACTTC
-	TRBV5-1	TRBJ1-1	-	CASSLDHRGDTEAFF	TGCGCCAGCAGCTTGGATCATAGGGGAGACACTGAAGCTTTCTTT
few	TRBV9	TRBJ2-1	-	CASNRDQPNEQFF	TGTGCCAGCAACAGAGACCAACCCAATGAGCAGTTCTTC
-	TRBV19	TRBJ2-1	TRBD2	CASSGRGSGEQFF	TGTGCCAGTAGTGGGCGGGGGTCAGGTGAGCAGTTCTTC
-	TRBV29-1	TRBJ1-1	TRBD1	CSVEGTANTEAFF	TGCAGCGTTGAGGGGACAGCGAACACTGAAGCTTTCTTT
-	TRBV7-2	TRBJ1-5	TRBD1	CASRATGIDQPQHF	TGTGCCAGCAGGGCGACAGGGATTGATCAGCCCCAGCATTTT
-	TRBV18	TRBJ2-4	-	CASSPAGENIQYF	TGTGCCAGCTCACCAGCGGGCGAAAACATTCAGTACTTC
-	TRBV9	TRBJ1-6	-	CASSEDLAGSPLHF	TGTGCCAGCAGCGAGGACTTAGCGGGTTCACCCCTCCACTTT
once	TRBV11-2	TRBJ2-3	TRBD2	CASSSLAGKPNTDTQYF	TGTGCCAGCAGCTCCCTAGCGGGGAAACCTAACACAGATACGCAGTATTTT
-	TRBV30	TRBJ1-3	-	CAWSDSSGTRFGPIYF	TGTGCCTGGAGTGATTCTTCCGGGACGCGCTTTGGTCCCATATATTTT
few	TRBV5-5	TRBJ2-5	-	CASSFEWRETQYF	TGTGCCAGCAGCTTCGAGTGGCGAGAGACCCAGTACTTC
-	TRBV5-6	TRBJ1-6	TRBD1	CASSPGTANSPLHF	TGTGCCAGCAGCCCTGGGACAGCCAATTCACCCCTCCACTTT
-	TRBV11-2	TRBJ1-2	-	CASSLGAGVPVLGYTF	TGTGCCAGCAGCTTAGGGGCAGGGGTACCCGTTCTGGGCTACACCTTC
-	TRBV9	TRBJ1-1	TRBD1	CASSVGQGHLGTEAFF	TGTGCCAGCAGCGTAGGACAGGGGCACTTGGGCACTGAAGCTTTCTTT
-	TRBV19	TRBJ1-5	-	CASSIGDHSNQPQHF	TGTGCCAGTAGTATTGGCGATCATAGCAATCAGCCCCAGCATTTT
-	TRBV28	TRBJ2-5	-	CASSPQGTQETQYF	TGTGCCAGCAGTCCACAGGGTACTCAAGAGACCCAGTACTTC
-	TRBV6-1	TRBJ2-7	TRBD2	CASSDRSGRVPFLEQYF	TGTGCCAGCAGTGACCGTAGCGGGAGGGTCCCCTTTCTCGAGCAGTACTTC
-	TRBV12-5	TRBJ2-7	TRBD1	CASGLDYGQGESSYEQYF	TGTGCTAGTGGTTTAGACTACGGACAGGGGGAGAGCTCCTACGAGCAGTACTTC
-	TRBV20-1	TRBJ1-6	-	CSASEETGYNSPLHF	TGCAGTGCTAGTGAGGAGACAGGTTATAATTCACCCCTCCACTTT
-	TRBV30	TRBJ1-4	-	CAWSGENEKLFF	TGTGCCTGGAGTGGGGAAAATGAAAAACTGTTTTTT
-	TRBV5-8	TRBJ2-7	-	CASSPRPSRGYEQYF	TGTGCCAGCAGCCCCCGTCCTTCGAGGGGGTACGAGCAGTACTTC
few	TRBV6-2/TRBV6-3	TRBJ2-7	-	CASSQKGDGYYEQYF	TGTGCCAGCAGTCAAAAGGGGGACGGATACTACGAGCAGTACTTC
-	TRBV3-1/TRBV3-2	TRBJ1-3	TRBD1	CASSHGTGAGGNTIYF	TGTGCCAGCAGCCACGGAACAGGGGCGGGAGGAAACACCATATATTTT
-	TRBV5-4	TRBJ2-7	-	CASSPGLRGEQYF	TGTGCCAGCAGCCCCGGTCTACGGGGCGAGCAGTACTTC
-	TRBV5-6	TRBJ1-3	-	CASSFSGSGNTIYF	TGTGCCAGCAGCTTCTCTGGGTCCGGAAACACCATATATTTT
-	TRBV4-3	TRBJ2-3	TRBD2	CASSPQAGYTDTQYF	TGCGCCAGCAGCCCGCAAGCGGGGTACACAGATACGCAGTATTTT
-	TRBV27	TRBJ1-1	-	CASSLRGSENTEAFF	TGTGCCAGCAGTTTAAGGGGGTCGGAGAACACTGAAGCTTTCTTT
few	TRBV4-2	TRBJ1-6	-	CASSQEVSRGGYNSPLHF	TGTGCCAGCAGCCAAGAAGTATCCAGGGGTGGGTATAATTCACCCCTCCACTTT
-	TRBV4-3	TRBJ1-1	-	CASSQDLTGKDTEAFF	TGCGCCAGCAGCCAAGACCTAACAGGGAAGGACACTGAAGCTTTCTTT
-	TRBV12-3/TRBV12-4	TRBJ2-7	TRBD1	CASRVTGVREQYF	TGTGCCAGCAGAGTGACAGGGGTTCGCGAGCAGTACTTC
-	TRBV6-5	TRBJ2-7	-	CASSYSGSYEQYF	TGTGCCAGCAGTTACTCAGGGTCCTACGAGCAGTACTTC
-	TRBV6-2/TRBV6-3	TRBJ2-7	-	CASSNSYEQYF	TGTGCCAGCAGCAACTCCTACGAGCAGTACTTC
-	TRBV18	TRBJ1-1	-	CASSPDGDTEAFF	TGTGCCAGCTCACCGGACGGGGACACTGAAGCTTTCTTT
-	TRBV4-3	TRBJ2-1	TRBD2	CASSQDPLAGSYNEQFF	TGCGCCAGCAGCCAAGATCCACTAGCGGGCTCCTACAATGAGCAGTTCTTC
-	TRBV7-2	TRBJ1-1	-	CASSLARLNTEAFF	TGTGCCAGCAGCTTAGCCAGACTGAACACTGAAGCTTTCTTT
-	TRBV11-2	TRBJ2-3	TRBD2	CASSWIRLAGGTDTQYF	TGTGCCAGCAGCTGGATACGACTAGCGGGAGGGACAGATACGCAGTATTTT
-	TRBV11-2	TRBJ1-2	-	CASSPDRNYGYTF	TGTGCCAGCAGCCCGGACAGAAACTATGGCTACACCTTC